This T cell receptor beta chain came from a study of cytomegalovirus exposure and HLA in healthy donors. Study-level findings and limits: Reportedly, HLA-A and HLA-B alleles of most subjects were accurately predicted from TCR beta. In vitro testing confirmed three CMV-associated chains as specific for CMV antigens. There were some public TCRs occurring in many donors, but most TCR sequences were rare.

A note on this clone: What it binds is not known.

After removal of 0 bases from V and 5 bases from J, the junction contained 9 bases not matched to a gene. Per germline, CDR1 SGDLS and CDR2 YYNGEE. The CDR3 runs to 19 residues. The PCR had 60 Vbeta and 13 Jbeta primers. Assay: immunoSEQ multiplex PCR; the TCRdb copy retains only in-frame clones and omits some. The top ten clones hold 1.5% to 2% of a sample with around 120,000 clones, around 70% of them seen once. The sequence was obtained from a woman younger than 30 in good health and CMV-seronegative. Input material: PBMCs. This chain uses TRBV9 with TRBJ2-3, with 16 bases lining up with TRBD2. The CDR3 sequence: CASSVGSGTSGGAVDTQYF. For the CDR3, the DNA is TGTGCCAGCAGCGTAGGATCAGGGACTAGCGGGGGGGCCGTAGATACGCAGTATTTT.